These 28 T cell receptor beta chains were sequenced from one sample in a study of blood T cell repertoires in COVID-19. Produced via immunoSEQ multiplex PCR; TCRdb's table is partial and in-frame only. Counted here are about 220,000 clones, around 88% occurring once; the ten biggest clones make up around 15%. The sequenced sample was PBMCs or T cells enriched from blood (not recorded which). These receptor sequences come from a woman between 50 and 59 years old with acute COVID-19.

This clone was seen only once. This rearrangement joins TRBV5-1 to TRBJ2-3; 11 bases agree with TRBD2. The junction had 5 bases not matched to a gene; V was cut back by 6 bases and J by 2 bases. The V gene's germline CDR1 is SGHRS and CDR2 YFSETQ. The length of the CDR3 is 15 residues. This chain's CDR3 is CASTTSGSTTDTQYF. The CDR3 DNA sequence: TGCGCCAGCACTACTAGCGGGAGTACCACAGATACGCAGTATTTT.

The chain uses TRBV18 and TRBJ1-1, with D perhaps matching TRBD1 (5 bases). Looked up from germline, CDR1 is KGHSH and CDR2 is LQKENI. This CDR3 has 16 residues. The V end was cut by 5 bases, the J end by 11 bases, with 27 bases between. In DNA, the CDR3 is TGTGCCAGCTCAGTGTCCGCCCGGGGGAATCGAGTAGGCGCTTTCTTT. Its protein is CASSVSARGNRVGAFF.

The rearrangement uses TRBV18 and TRBJ1-1; D is uncertain. Trimming removed 3 bases at V and 2 bases at J, with 13 bases between. The CDR3 totals 15 residues. Germline V lookup: CDR1 KGHSH, CDR2 LQKENI. CDR3 region: CASSPSAGFNTEAFF. The CDR3 region has the DNA TGTGCCAGCTCACCGTCTGCGGGTTTTAACACTGAAGCTTTCTTT.

As concerns this clone: A read error may account for a junction end that differs from germline. V usage is TRBV27 and J usage is TRBJ2-7; no clear D gene. In germline, CDR1 is MNHEY, CDR2 SMNVEV (reference sequence). This CDR3 has 11 residues. CDR3 residues: CASSSLGLTVF. CDR3 coding DNA: TGTGCCAGCAGTTCCCTAGGTCTTACGGTCTTC.

V usage is TRBV5-1 and J usage is TRBJ2-1, with D possibly being TRBD1 (5 bases). CDR3 length: 18 residues. CDR1 and CDR2 (germline): SGHRS, YFSETQ. The V gene lost 4 bases and the J gene lost 4 bases, with 24 bases spanning the gap. CDR3 sequence: CASSKDPLVQGSYNEQFF. The CDR3 bases are TGCGCCAGCAGCAAGGATCCGCTTGTTCAGGGATCGTACAATGAGCAGTTCTTC.

This sequence joins TRBV5-1 and TRBJ2-3, with 7 bases fitting TRBD1. With 0 bases clipped from V and 6 bases from J, the junction kept 7 bases outside the gene matches. The germline V gene has CDR1 SGHRS and CDR2 YFSETQ. The CDR3 sequence is 15 residues long. The CDR3 sequence: CASSLDRGAPDTQYF. The CDR3 nucleotides are TGCGCCAGCAGCTTGGACAGGGGCGCCCCCGATACGCAGTATTTT.

CDR3 DNA: TGTGCCAGCAGCTTAACAGGGGAAGAGACCCAGTACTTC. This translates into CASSLTGEETQYF. The J gene is TRBJ2-5, the V gene TRBV7-3, with a tentative D call TRBD1 (5 bases). V gave up 0 bases and J gave up 3 bases, with 5 bases separating them. Germline values: CDR1 SGHTA, CDR2 FQGTGA. This CDR3 comprises 13 residues.

V gene TRBV4-1 combines with J gene TRBJ2-1; D possibly corresponds to TRBD1 (5 bases). Germline values: CDR1 MGHRA, CDR2 YSYEKL. V was pared by 1 base and J by 0 bases, with 16 bases between. This CDR3 has 18 amino acids. The CDR3 DNA reads TGCGCCAGCAGCCAAGTCATTCGGACATCCAGCTCCTACAATGAGCAGTTCTTC. Translation gives CASSQVIRTSSSYNEQFF.

The table lists this clone with a count of one. The chain joins TRBV6-5 to TRBJ1-2; 10 nucleotides match TRBD1. J was trimmed by 4 bases and V by 2 bases; bases with no gene match: 7. Germline CDR1 reads MNHEY; CDR2 reads SVGAGI. The CDR3 has 16 amino acids. The CDR3, as DNA: TGTGCCAGCAGTTACCAAAATGACAGGGGGCTCTATGGCTACACCTTC. Translation: CASSYQNDRGLYGYTF.

This chain joins TRBV28 and TRBJ1-6; D not resolved. V lost 8 bases, J lost 8 bases, and 13 bases lay in between. Looked up from germline, CDR1 is MDHEN and CDR2 is SYDVKM. The CDR3 loop spans 13 amino acids. The CDR3 coding sequence is TGTGCCAGCCGAATCTCGGGAGATTCACCCCTCCACTTT. This codes for CASRISGDSPLHF.

This clone was seen only a few times. This CDR3 is also generated by other DNA sequences in the sample. The chain carries TRBV7-2 and TRBJ2-3, with 9 bases identical to TRBD2. This CDR3 is 14 amino acids long. In germline, CDR1 is SGHTA, CDR2 FQGNSA. The V gene end was trimmed by 6 bases and the J gene end by 6 bases; junction bases not matched to a gene: 7. The CDR3 here is CASRGREGRDTQYF. The DNA for the CDR3 is TGTGCCAGCAGGGGGCGGGAGGGGCGGGATACGCAGTATTTT. Using reference TRBV7-2 and TRBJ2-3 for the parts outside the CDR3, the full variable domain is GAGVSQSPSNKVTEKGKDVELRCDPISGHTALYWYRQSLGQGLEFLIYFQGNSAPDKSGLPSDRFSAERTGGSVSTLTIQRTQQEDSAVYLCASRGREGRDTQYFGPGTRLTVL.

The chain has TRBV5-4 and TRBJ1-4, with TRBD1 identical over 8 bases. CDR1 is SGHNT, CDR2 YYREEE, per germline (reference sequence). The CDR3 is made up of 17 amino acids. V dropped 4 bases and J dropped 5; count of bases not matched to a gene: 13. The CDR3 nucleotides read TGTGCCAGCAGCCCTCGGGGGACCGGGACAGGAAATGAAAAACTGTTTTTT. It codes for CASSPRGTGTGNEKLFF.

The chain uses TRBV27 and TRBJ2-5; 7 bases align to TRBD1. The CDR3 runs 14 residues. The ends lost 5 bases at V and 3 bases at J; junction bases unmatched: 6. The germline V gene has CDR1 MNHEY and CDR2 SMNVEV (reference sequence). The CDR3 DNA reads as TGTGCCAGCAGTAACCCCGGGACAGAAGAGACCCAGTACTTC. Its translation is CASSNPGTEETQYF.

This chain links TRBV10-3 with TRBJ1-6; D perhaps matches TRBD1 (6 bases). The CDR3 has 16 amino acids. Germline V gene sequence: CDR1 ENHRY, CDR2 SYGVKD. V lost 10 bases, J lost 7 bases, and 23 bases lay in between. CDR3 residues: CATQGGILGTNSPLHF. In nucleotides, the CDR3 is TGTGCCACCCAAGGGGGAATACTCGGCACAAATTCACCCCTCCACTTT.

This chain connects TRBV28 to TRBJ1-1; a possible D gene is TRBD1 (6 bases). This CDR3 has 17 amino acids. Germline CDR1 is MDHEN and CDR2 is SYDVKM. Trimming left V 6 bases short and J 0 bases short, with 20 bases between. CDR3: CASRIWRTDNMNTEAFF. Here the CDR3 DNA reads TGTGCCAGCAGAATATGGAGGACAGACAACATGAACACTGAAGCTTTCTTT.

The rearrangement joins TRBV5-1 to TRBJ2-7, with D unclear. V lost 4 bases and J 1 base, leaving 6 bases between the germline ends. The CDR3 runs 12 residues. Germline V gene lookup returns CDR1 SGHRS and CDR2 YFSETQ. DNA for the CDR3: TGCGCCAGCAGCCCTCCTTCCTACGAGCAGTACTTC. Protein sequence: CASSPPSYEQYF.

This rearrangement joins TRBV6-5 to TRBJ1-5; D perhaps matches TRBD1 (6 bases). The CDR3 has 13 residues. The V end was cut by 7 bases, the J end by 5 bases, with 12 bases between. Per germline, CDR1 MNHEY and CDR2 SVGAGI. CDR3 protein: CASNRATDQPQHF. The CDR3 DNA is TGTGCCAGCAACAGGGCCACCGATCAGCCCCAGCATTTT.

The V and J genes are TRBV28 and TRBJ2-7; D might be TRBD1 (5 bases). Germline-derived CDR1 and CDR2 are MDHEN and SYDVKM. Trimming took off 0 bases at V and 0 bases at J, with 12 bases between the two ends. This CDR3 is 16 amino acids long. The DNA for the CDR3 is TGTGCCAGCAGTTTATGGGCAGGGATGAGCTCCTACGAGCAGTACTTC. Amino acid sequence: CASSLWAGMSSYEQYF.

The chain joins TRBV4-1 to TRBJ1-1; the match to TRBD1 covers 9 bases. From germline, CDR1 is MGHRA and CDR2 YSYEKL. The ends lost 4 bases at V and 5 bases at J; junction bases unmatched: 8. The CDR3 is made up of 15 amino acids. CDR3 nucleotide sequence: TGCGCCAGCAGCCGATGGGGACAGGGCCGGACTGAAGCTTTCTTT. Translating it yields CASSRWGQGRTEAFF.

This clone was picked up a small number of times. The chain joins TRBV5-5 to TRBJ2-6; TRBD2 matches at 12 bases. CDR3 length: 17 amino acids. Germline trimming cut 4 bases from V and 2 bases from J; bases unmatched to any gene: 4. Per germline, CDR1 SGHKS and CDR2 YYEKEE (reference sequence). The CDR3 sequence is CASSKRLAGAGANVLTF. The CDR3, as DNA: TGTGCCAGCAGCAAACGACTAGCGGGAGCTGGGGCCAACGTCCTGACTTTC. The full variable domain, in which reference TRBV5-5 and TRBJ2-6 provide the parts outside the CDR3, is DAGVTQSPTHLIKTRGQQVTLRCSPISGHKSVSWYQQVLGQGPQFIFQYYEKEERGRGNFPDRFSARQFPNYSSELNVNALLLGDSALYLCASSKRLAGAGANVLTFGAGSRLTVL.

This clone was found once. The chain carries TRBV9 and TRBJ2-1, with D possibly matching TRBD2 (6 bases). Trimming pared 8 bases from V and 0 bases from J, leaving 18 bases between. The germline gives CDR1 SGDLS, CDR2 YYNGEE. The length of the CDR3 is 16 residues. The chain's CDR3 is CASTLGGGSSYNEQFF. The CDR3, as DNA: TGTGCCAGTACTTTGGGGGGAGGTAGCTCCTACAATGAGCAGTTCTTC.

This rearrangement joins TRBV6-5 to TRBJ2-4; D is unclear. The V gene's germline CDR1 is MNHEY and CDR2 SVGAGI. CDR3 size: 15 residues. V was shortened by 7 bases and J by 0 bases, with 13 bases between the two germline ends. In DNA, the CDR3 is TGTGCCAGCATTACCGAGAGATCAGCCAAAAACATTCAGTACTTC. Its protein is CASITERSAKNIQYF.

The chain carries TRBV27 and TRBJ1-6, with D possibly being TRBD1 (5 bases). The CDR3 length is 15 residues. The V and J ends lost 3 bases and 5 bases respectively, with 11 bases between them. CDR1 and CDR2 from the germline V gene are MNHEY and SMNVEV (reference sequence). CDR3 nucleotides: TGTGCCAGCAGTTTCAGGACAACTGATAATTCACCCCTCCACTTT. Translated, it gives CASSFRTTDNSPLHF.

The chain joins TRBV13 to TRBJ2-5; 8 bases line up with TRBD1. V shed 5 bases and J 2 bases; nucleotides not matched to a gene: 7. Germline lookup yields CDR1 PRHDT and CDR2 FYEKMQ (reference sequence). This CDR3 has 15 amino acids. CDR3 sequence (DNA): TGTGCCAGCAGCCGTCCCGGGACAGGTCAAGAGACCCAGTACTTC. It codes for CASSRPGTGQETQYF.

This chain links TRBV30 with TRBJ1-5; D is undetermined. V was cut by 0 bases and J by 6 bases, with 6 bases left in between. The CDR3 length is 12 residues. Germline-derived CDR1 and CDR2 are GTSNPN and SVGIG (reference sequence). The CDR3 is CAWSVPGQPQHF. The CDR3 DNA reads TGTGCCTGGAGTGTTCCGGGTCAGCCCCAGCATTTT.

The table lists this clone with a few counts. The rearrangement uses TRBV9 and TRBJ2-7; TRBD2 is a possible D gene (6 bases). The germline V gene has CDR1 SGDLS and CDR2 YYNGEE. V was shortened by 0 bases and J by 0 bases, with 13 bases between the two germline ends. The CDR3 has 16 amino acids. CDR3 in DNA: TGTGCCAGCAGCGTAGGGGACGGGAGAGGCTCCTACGAGCAGTACTTC. Its protein is CASSVGDGRGSYEQYF.

The V gene is TRBV2, the J gene TRBJ2-7; tentatively, D is TRBD2 (5 bases). Trimming pared 0 bases from V and 3 bases from J, leaving 12 bases between. There are 15 residues in the CDR3. Per germline, CDR1 SNHLY and CDR2 FYNNEI. The CDR3 region is CASSEAPRGSYEQYF. The CDR3 region has the DNA TGTGCCAGCAGTGAAGCGCCCCGGGGAAGCTACGAGCAGTACTTC.

This clone has only one observation. The CDR3 here is CASSLEIQGVNGYTF. CDR3 DNA: TGTGCCAGCAGCTTAGAGATCCAGGGGGTTAATGGCTACACCTTC. The chain combines TRBV7-9 with TRBJ1-2; 7 bases align to TRBD1. With V trimmed by 1 base and J by 6 bases, 8 bases remained unmatched. The CDR3 has 15 amino acids. Germline V lookup: CDR1 SEHNR, CDR2 FQNEAQ (reference sequence).